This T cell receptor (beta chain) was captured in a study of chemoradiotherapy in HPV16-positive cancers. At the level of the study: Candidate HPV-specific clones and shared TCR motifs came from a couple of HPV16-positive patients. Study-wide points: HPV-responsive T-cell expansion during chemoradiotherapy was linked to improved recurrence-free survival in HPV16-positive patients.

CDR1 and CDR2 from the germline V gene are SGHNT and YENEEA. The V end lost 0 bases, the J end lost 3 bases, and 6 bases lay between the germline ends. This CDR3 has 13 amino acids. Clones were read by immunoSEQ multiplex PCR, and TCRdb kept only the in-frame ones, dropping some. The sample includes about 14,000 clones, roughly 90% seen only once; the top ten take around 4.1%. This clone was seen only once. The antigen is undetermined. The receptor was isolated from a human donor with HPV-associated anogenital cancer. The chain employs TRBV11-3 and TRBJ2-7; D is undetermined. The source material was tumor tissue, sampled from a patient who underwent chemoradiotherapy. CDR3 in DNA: TGTGCCAGCAGCTTAGAGGGATACTACGAGCAGTACTTC. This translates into CASSLEGYYEQYF. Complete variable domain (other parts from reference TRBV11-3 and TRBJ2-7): EAGVVQSPRYKIIEKKQPVAFWCNPISGHNTLYWYLQNLGQGPELLIRYENEEAVDDSQLPKDRFSAERLKGVDSTLKIQPAELGDSAVYLCASSLEGYYEQYFGPGTRLTVT.